Listed below are T cell receptor beta chains from one sample, sequenced in a study of blood T cells in healthy people across ages. MiXCR, applied by TCRdb to the 5' RACE reads, yields one record per CDR3 protein. The repertoire holds 800,000 to 950,000 distinct CDR3 sequences, with about 34% as singletons. Sequencing was carried out using blood. The receptors come from a man aged 18 to 30 in good health. Both conserved end residues are part of each CDR3. D genes are given only for firm matches. Expanded clones get a size class; other rows say once, few or many, or leave the size out.

clone size	V gene	J gene	D gene	CDR3 DNA	CDR3 protein
NA	TRBV6-2/TRBV6-3	TRBJ2-3	NA	TGTGCCAGCAGTTACTCAACTCTGACGGGGATCACAGATACGCAGTATTTT	CASSYSTLTGITDTQYF
few	TRBV5-1	TRBJ2-5	NA	TGCGCCAGCAGCTTCAAAAACGGGGCGTCCCAGTACTTC	CASSFKNGASQYF
many	TRBV20-1	TRBJ2-1	TRBD2	TGCAGTGCTCTTAAGCGGGAGGGCTCCTACAATGAGCAGTTCTTC	CSALKREGSYNEQFF
NA	TRBV2	TRBJ1-5	NA	TGTGCCAGCAGTGATTGGGGTCAGCCCCAGCATTTT	CASSDWGQPQHF
many	TRBV6-2/TRBV6-3	TRBJ2-5	NA	TGTGCCAGCAGATATGACAGTAGGCAGTACTTC	CASRYDSRQYF
NA	TRBV4-3	TRBJ2-4	TRBD2	TGCGCCAACAGCCAAGTCCCCACTCTCATAGCGGGGGGTAACAGTCAGTACTTC	CANSQVPTLIAGGNSQYF
NA	TRBV12-3/TRBV12-4	TRBJ2-7	NA	TGTGCCAGCAGTACCAGGGTCTACGAGCAGTACTTC	CASSTRVYEQYF
many	TRBV5-1	TRBJ2-1	NA	TGCGCCAGCAGACCCGGATCGAACAATGAGCAGTTCTTC	CASRPGSNNEQFF
few	TRBV7-2	TRBJ2-5	TRBD1	TGTGCCAGCACTCCCGAAACAGGGGCTGTAGAGACCCAGTACTTC	CASTPETGAVETQYF
once	TRBV14	TRBJ2-5	NA	TGTGCCAGCAGCCAAGGATTTGGTCGCGGTAGCTTGGAAACGCAGTACTTC	CASSQGFGRGSLETQYF
NA	TRBV12-3/TRBV12-4	TRBJ1-1	NA	TGTGCCAGCAGCCATGGGGTGGGGGTCGGGGACACTGAAGCTTTCTTT	CASSHGVGVGDTEAFF
NA	TRBV3-1	TRBJ1-1	NA	TGTGCCAGCAGCCCCGTCCCCGGGACACTTGGAGACACTGAAGCTTTCTTT	CASSPVPGTLGDTEAFF
NA	TRBV5-1	TRBJ2-5	NA	TGCGCCAGCAGCTTGGGTCGGAAGCCGGTTCGTGAAGAGACCCAGTACTTC	CASSLGRKPVREETQYF
few	TRBV28	TRBJ2-5	NA	TGTGCCAGCAGCCATAGGGGGTCCTTCCAAGAGACCCAGTACTTC	CASSHRGSFQETQYF
few	TRBV25-1	TRBJ2-5	NA	TGTGCCAGCAGTGAATCCGATCCATACCAAGAGACCCAGTACTTC	CASSESDPYQETQYF
few	TRBV30	TRBJ1-6	NA	TGTGCCTGGAGTGTACCCAGGCTAGATAATTCACCCCTCCACTTT	CAWSVPRLDNSPLHF
NA	TRBV7-2	TRBJ2-2	TRBD2	TGTGCCAGCAGCAATTTAGCGGGGGGATTGACCGGGGAGCTGTTTTTT	CASSNLAGGLTGELFF
few	TRBV30	TRBJ1-4	NA	TGTGCCTGGAGTGTCAATGGGGTGGCGGGTGAAAAACTGTTTTTT	CAWSVNGVAGEKLFF
few	TRBV5-1	TRBJ1-2	NA	TGCGCCAGCAGCCCCGTGGGTGAAGAGTATGGCTACACCTTC	CASSPVGEEYGYTF
NA	TRBV14	TRBJ2-7	TRBD1	TGTGCCAGCAGCGACCGGACAGGGAGAGACTACAATGAGCAGTACTTC	CASSDRTGRDYNEQYF
NA	TRBV20-1	TRBJ2-5	TRBD2	TGCAGTGCTAGGCCTTCGACTACCGGGGGGGAGACCCAGTACTTC	CSARPSTTGGETQYF
NA	TRBV10-3	TRBJ1-4	NA	TGTGCCACCCGGGGACCTACGGACGAAAAACTGTTTTTT	CATRGPTDEKLFF
NA	TRBV15	TRBJ1-2	NA	TGTGCCACCAGCAGAGATGCATATGAGGGTGGCTACACCTTC	CATSRDAYEGGYTF
NA	TRBV29-1	TRBJ2-3	NA	TGCAGCGCCGGAACAGGGTCGGCAGATACGCAGTATTTT	CSAGTGSADTQYF
NA	TRBV2	TRBJ2-3	TRBD2	TGTGCTCGTCGGGCGGGGGGCGCGAGAGATACGCAGTATTTT	CARRAGGARDTQYF
NA	TRBV20-1	TRBJ2-5	NA	TGCAGTGCCCCGTCGGGTATTCGGGAGACCCAGTACTTC	CSAPSGIRETQYF
few	TRBV12-3/TRBV12-4	TRBJ2-3	NA	TGTGCCAGCAGTTTCAGGGAGGTTTTCCGCACAGATACGCAGTATTTT	CASSFREVFRTDTQYF
NA	TRBV20-1	TRBJ2-5	NA	TGCAGTGCGGTTCGACAGAACCAAGAGACCCAGTACTTC	CSAVRQNQETQYF
few	TRBV7-7	TRBJ2-5	TRBD2	TGTGCCAGCAGCGAAATCCGGACTAGCGGGGAAGAGACCCAGTACTTC	CASSEIRTSGEETQYF
few	TRBV12-3/TRBV12-4	TRBJ1-1	NA	TGTGCCAGCAGCGAAACGGTGAACACTGAAGCTTTCTTT	CASSETVNTEAFF
many	TRBV6-1	TRBJ2-7	TRBD1	TGTGCCAGCAGCCAGACAGGGGGGTTATTAATTCGCCACGAGCAGTACTTC	CASSQTGGLLIRHEQYF
NA	TRBV10-3	TRBJ1-1	NA	TGTGCCATCAGTGAGGGGGCGAACACTGAAGCTTTCTTT	CAISEGANTEAFF
few	TRBV7-9	TRBJ1-4	NA	TGTGCCAGCAGCCCTACTCCGGCAACTAATGAAAAACTGTTTTTT	CASSPTPATNEKLFF
few	TRBV30	TRBJ2-1	NA	TGTGCCTGGAGCCAGGGTAATGAGCAGTTCTTC	CAWSQGNEQFF
NA	TRBV7-3	TRBJ2-6	NA	TGTGCCAGCAGCTTAATAGGCAGGGATAGCTCTGGGGCCAACGTCCTGACTTTC	CASSLIGRDSSGANVLTF